A single T cell receptor beta chain is shown here with its context. The data are from a study of cytomegalovirus exposure and HLA in healthy donors. V gave up 0 bases and J gave up 10 bases, with 14 bases separating them. CDR1 is SGHDT and CDR2 is YYEEEE in the germline V gene. This CDR3 has 14 residues. The PCR made use of 60 Vbeta and 13 Jbeta primers. Assay used: immunoSEQ multiplex PCR; TCRdb lists only in-frame clones, some missing. The sample includes 250,000 to 350,000 clones, about four fifths of them seen just once. This receptor was obtained from a girl between 2 and 10 years old in good health and CMV-seronegative. This chain uses TRBV5-6 with TRBJ2-1, with D tentatively TRBD2 (6 bases). Sequencing was done on a sample of PBMCs. CDR3 sequence reads: CASSLARGRGEQFF. CDR3 coding DNA: TGTGCCAGCAGCTTGGCTAGGGGCCGGGGGGAGCAGTTCTTC. The complete variable domain, with remaining parts taken from reference TRBV5-6 and TRBJ2-1, reads DAGVTQSPTHLIKTRGQQVTLRCSPKSGHDTVSWYQQALGQGPQFIFQYYEEEERQRGNFPDRFSGHQFPNYSSELNVNALLLGDSALYLCASSLARGRGEQFFGPGTRLTVL.